A selection of T cell receptor beta chains follows, all from one sample in a study of blood T cell repertoires in COVID-19. Data came from immunoSEQ multiplex PCR; TCRdb stores just in-frame clones and leaves some out. The sample yields about 99,000 clones, about four fifths seen once. Material for sequencing was peripheral blood. The receptor source for this set is a woman of 80 years or more with active or convalescent COVID-19. Both conserved end residues are part of each CDR3. The D gene is left open where the match is weak. Expanded clones get a size class; other rows say once, few or many, or leave the size out.

j_call d_call clone_size v_call cdr3_length cdr3_aa cdr3_nt
TRBJ2-2 TRBD1 - TRBV28 15 CASRVRDRDSGELFF TGTGCCAGCAGGGTCCGTGACAGGGATTCCGGGGAGCTGTTTTTT
TRBJ2-1 TRBD2 - TRBV7-2 17 CASSLRTSGGGYNEQFF TGTGCCAGCAGCCTCAGGACTAGCGGAGGGGGGTACAATGAGCAGTTCTTC
TRBJ2-5 TRBD2 - TRBV5-8 16 CASSATQTSGSETQYF TGTGCCAGCAGCGCAACCCAGACTAGCGGGAGTGAGACCCAGTACTTC
TRBJ2-2 - - TRBV6-4 15 CASSDSAGSVGELFF TGTGCCAGCAGTGACTCTGCGGGGAGCGTCGGGGAGCTGTTTTTT
TRBJ2-7 - - TRBV5-1 16 CASSMGPPGLSYEQYF TGCGCCAGCAGCATGGGTCCCCCCGGACTCTCCTACGAGCAGTACTTC
TRBJ1-1 - - TRBV5-5 13 CASSLHGNTEAFF TGTGCCAGCAGCTTGCACGGGAACACTGAAGCTTTCTTT
TRBJ2-7 TRBD1 - TRBV25-1 12 CASKDGTAEQYF TGTGCCAGCAAAGACGGGACAGCAGAGCAGTACTTC
TRBJ2-7 TRBD1 - TRBV5-1 16 CASSLGLGQDIDEQYF TGCGCCAGCAGCCTAGGACTGGGACAGGATATCGACGAGCAGTACTTC
TRBJ2-7 TRBD2 few TRBV28 17 CASTRLGASGMGWEQYF TGTGCCAGCACCCGGCTTGGTGCTAGCGGAATGGGGTGGGAGCAGTACTTC
TRBJ2-5 - - TRBV11-1 13 CASSLVLQETQYF TGTGCCAGCAGCTTAGTTCTACAAGAGACCCAGTACTTC
TRBJ2-3 TRBD1 - TRBV25-1 14 CASSEQGFTDTQYF TGTGCCAGCAGCGAACAGGGGTTTACAGATACGCAGTATTTT
TRBJ2-7 - once TRBV6-5 14 CASSYGHSSYEQYF TGTGCCAGCAGTTACGGACATAGCTCCTACGAGCAGTACTTC
TRBJ1-6 TRBD1 - TRBV7-2 17 CASSLNRGTGILSPLHF TGTGCCAGCAGCTTAAACCGCGGGACAGGGATTCTCTCACCCCTCCACTTT
TRBJ2-3 TRBD2 - TRBV2 13 CASSPPGLAAQYF TGTGCCAGCAGCCCTCCGGGACTAGCGGCGCAGTATTTT
TRBJ1-3 - - TRBV18 14 CASSPDRAGNTIYF TGTGCCAGCTCACCGGACAGAGCTGGAAACACCATATATTTT
TRBJ2-1 TRBD2 - TRBV30 15 CAWSVVGGRVNEQFF TGTGCCTGGAGTGTAGTCGGGGGGAGGGTAAATGAGCAGTTCTTC
TRBJ1-3 - - TRBV19 13 CASSASDRNTIYF TGTGCCAGTAGTGCCTCGGACAGAAACACCATATATTTT
TRBJ1-1 - - TRBV11-2 12 CASRPGVAEAFF TGTGCCAGCAGACCAGGGGTCGCTGAAGCTTTCTTT
TRBJ2-1 - - TRBV19 11 CAAQNYNEQFF TGTGCCGCGCAAAATTACAATGAGCAGTTCTTC
TRBJ1-2 - few TRBV7-3 14 CASSLKAGGYGYTF TGTGCCAGCAGCTTAAAAGCAGGAGGGTATGGCTACACCTTC
TRBJ2-7 - - TRBV7-2 14 CASSLDPGIYEQYF TGTGCCAGCAGCTTAGACCCAGGAATCTACGAGCAGTACTTC
TRBJ1-4 TRBD1 once TRBV5-1 15 CASSREPGQGEKLFF TGTGCCAGCAGCAGAGAACCGGGACAGGGTGAAAAACTGTTTTTT
TRBJ2-3 TRBD1 - TRBV19 14 CASQTGVRTDTQYF TGTGCCAGTCAGACAGGGGTTCGCACAGATACGCAGTATTTT